Presented here are 27 T cell receptor beta chains from one specimen sequenced in a study of T cell clonality in common variable immunodeficiency. Study-level results: Reportedly, TCR beta sequences from common variable immunodeficiency showed fewer deletions and N-nucleotide insertions.

No antigen has been assigned to these receptors. Profiled with immunoSEQ multiplex PCR; TCRdb holds only in-frame clones, not every one. This sample shows 25,000 to 30,000 clones and no singletons; around 3.3% rests with the ten largest. The sequenced sample was peripheral blood mononuclear cells. The receptors here all came from a human donor with common variable immunodeficiency.

This clone has ten or more counts. The read ends 3 residues before the CDR3 terminus; that terminus is restored from the germline J gene. The V call is TRBV19, the J call TRBJ2-5; either TRBD1 or TRBD2 may supply D (5 bases each). The ends were cut back, 10 bases at V and 5 bases at J, with 17 bases in the middle. Looked up from germline, CDR1 is LNHDA and CDR2 is SQIVND (reference sequence). The length of the CDR3 is 13 residues. Partial CDR3 DNA: TGTGCCACGACCAGGAGAGGGGCGGAGACC. As protein: CATTRRGAET. The CDR3 reads in full as CATTRRGAETQYF.

This clone was picked up many times. The read finishes 3 residues shy of the CDR3 end, and the germline J gene is used to complete it. The rearrangement joins TRBV30 to TRBJ2-3; D gene uncertain. The CDR3 runs to 11 residues. The germline V gene has CDR1 GTSNPN and CDR2 SVGIG (reference sequence). V lost 0 bases to trimming and J lost 7 bases, with 5 bases between them. CDR3 sequence reads: CAWSVQNTQYF. The CDR3 DNA, read in part, is TGTGCCTGGAGTGTACAAAATACG.

Worth noting for this clone: The CDR3 end is not reached by the read, which stops 3 residues before it; the germline J gene fills it in. J is TRBJ2-7 and V is TRBV18, with a tentative D call TRBD2 (6 bases). The CDR3 sequence is 13 residues long. Germline V lookup: CDR1 KGHSH, CDR2 LQKENI. V was pared by 6 bases and J by 4 bases, with 13 bases between. CDR3 DNA, as far as it was read: TGTGCCAGCTCGCAGGTCGGGACTTACGAG. This codes for CASSQVGTYE. Given in full, the CDR3 is CASSQVGTYEQYF.

The sample holds many counts of this clone. Read data end 3 residues before the CDR3 end; the end is taken from the germline J gene. The chain couples TRBV7-6 to TRBJ2-1; 9 bases match TRBD2. The CDR3 is 18 amino acids. The germline gives CDR1 SGHVS, CDR2 FNYEAQ. The J segment lost 4 bases and the V segment lost 0 bases, leaving 10 bases of the junction unmatched. The CDR3 DNA, read in part, is TGTGCCAGCAGCTTAGCACCGGCGGGAGGGTGGCCGTACAATGAG. Amino acid sequence: CASSLAPAGGWPYNE. The entire CDR3 sequence reads CASSLAPAGGWPYNEQFF.

This clone was picked up many times. Read data end 3 residues before the CDR3 end; the end is taken from the germline J gene. This sequence joins TRBV19 and TRBJ1-5; TRBD1 is a possible D gene (5 bases). CDR1 is LNHDA, CDR2 SQIVND, per germline (reference sequence). Trimming shortened V by 3 bases and J by 4 bases, and 19 bases separated the two germline ends. The CDR3 has 17 amino acids. The DNA read from the CDR3 is TGTGCCAGTAGTATCTACCCCCCAACCAGGGAAAATCAGCCC. It translates to CASSIYPPTRENQP. In full, the CDR3 reads CASSIYPPTRENQPQHF.

This clone was detected ten times or more. The read ends 3 residues before the CDR3 terminus; that terminus is restored from the germline J gene. This chain links TRBV19 with TRBJ1-1, with no clear D. This CDR3 has 11 residues. V was clipped by 5 bases and J by 4 bases, with 5 bases between them. Per the germline V gene, CDR1 is LNHDA and CDR2 is SQIVND (reference sequence). The CDR3: CASSLRTEAFF. CDR3 DNA (partial): TGTGCCAGTAGTCTTCGCACTGAA.

There are many counts of this clone. The missing CDR3 end, 3 residues past where the read stops, is filled in from the germline J gene. The J gene is TRBJ1-5, the V gene TRBV20-1, with D possibly matching TRBD1 (6 bases). V dropped 1 base and J dropped 1 base, with 17 bases sitting between them. CDR3 length equals 17 residues. Germline V CDR1 and CDR2: DFQATT, SNEGSKA (reference sequence). The covered CDR3 bases are TGCAGTGCTAGAGGCGTTTTTCGGGGGGCCAGCAATCAGCCC. Amino acid sequence: CSARGVFRGASNQP. The complete CDR3 reads CSARGVFRGASNQPQHF.

This clone was seen a few times. The read falls 3 residues short of the CDR3 end, and the missing part is taken from the germline J gene. Within the sample, other DNA sequences also encode this same CDR3. The chain couples TRBV6-1 to TRBJ2-7, with TRBD1 as a possible D gene (5 bases). Germline CDR1 reads MNHNS; CDR2 reads SASEGT. Trimming stripped 2 bases from V and 0 bases from J, with 5 bases between. The CDR3 runs 13 residues. Incomplete CDR3 DNA: TGTGCCAGCAGTGAACAGGGCTCCTACGAG. Residues: CASSEQGSYE. In full, the CDR3 is CASSEQGSYEQYF.

This clone was seen repeatedly, ten times or more. The read stops 3 residues short of the end of the CDR3; the missing end is completed from the germline J gene. The chain carries TRBV19 and TRBJ1-2; D is perhaps TRBD1 (6 bases). Germline V CDR1 and CDR2: LNHDA, SQIVND (reference sequence). The CDR3 length is 14 residues. CDR3: CASSHLNRDEGYTF. CDR3 DNA, as far as it was read: TGTGCCAGTAGCCATCTTAACAGGGACGAGGGC. Looking up the rest from reference TRBV19 and TRBJ1-2 gives the full variable domain: DGGITQSPKYLFRKEGQNVTLSCEQNLNHDAMYWYRQDPGQGLRLIYYSQIVNDFQKGDIAEGYSVSREKKESFPLTVTSAQKNPTAFYLCASSHLNRDEGYTFGSGTRLTVV.

For this clone: The read halts 3 residues ahead of the CDR3 end, with the missing end drawn from the germline J gene. The rearrangement links TRBV19 to TRBJ1-5; 9 bases are a match to TRBD1. The junction had 12 bases not matched to a gene; V was cut back by 3 bases and J by 6 bases. Per germline, CDR1 LNHDA and CDR2 SQIVND (reference sequence). The CDR3 runs 17 residues. CDR3 DNA, as far as it was read: TGTGCCAGTAGTATTAGGCAAGACAGGGGGATCGGTCAGCCC. Its translation: CASSIRQDRGIGQP. The full CDR3 reads CASSIRQDRGIGQPQHF.

For this clone: The CDR3 extends 3 residues past the end of the read, so its final part is completed from the germline J gene. The rearrangement uses TRBV7-9 and TRBJ2-1, with 8 bases that match TRBD2. With 3 bases clipped from V and 3 bases from J, the junction kept 4 bases outside the gene matches. This CDR3 contains 15 residues. Germline V gene lookup returns CDR1 SEHNR and CDR2 FQNEAQ (reference sequence). The CDR3 DNA, read in part, is TGTGCCAGCAGCTTGGCGGGAGGAGACTACAATGAG. Its protein product is CASSLAGGDYNE. The whole CDR3 sequence reads CASSLAGGDYNEQFF.

This clone was seen ten or more times. The DNA ends 3 residues before the CDR3 does, and the rest of the CDR3 is filled in from the germline J gene. The chain joins TRBV18 to TRBJ2-5; 12 bases are a match to TRBD2. This CDR3 comprises 16 residues. Germline assignment: CDR1 KGHSH and CDR2 LQKENI. V shed 3 bases, J shed 2 bases, and the junction held 4 bases outside the gene matches. CDR3 sequence reads: CASSPRTSGRQETQYF. The part of the CDR3 DNA that was read is TGTGCCAGCTCACCGCGTACTAGCGGGAGGCAAGAGACC.

This clone came up many times. From the germline J gene comes the end of the CDR3, since the read stops 3 residues before it. The chain combines TRBV19 with TRBJ2-3, with TRBD2 matching 7 bases. Germline lookup yields CDR1 LNHDA and CDR2 SQIVND (reference sequence). The CDR3 contains 16 residues. V was pared by 7 bases and J by 2 bases, with 12 bases of the junction left unmatched. This chain's CDR3 is CASTDRASGNTDTQYF. CDR3 DNA (partial): TGTGCCAGTACTGATCGGGCTAGCGGAAACACAGATACG.

This clone was found many times. The CDR3 spells CSASGLNEKLFF. The CDR3 bases that were read are TGCAGTGCTAGCGGTCTTAATGAAAAA. This chain links TRBV20-1 with TRBJ1-4, with unresolved D. The read halts 3 residues ahead of the CDR3 end, with the missing end drawn from the germline J gene. Germline V gene lookup returns CDR1 DFQATT and CDR2 SNEGSKA (reference sequence). With 3 bases removed from V and 4 bases from J, the gap between germline ends came to 6 bases. The CDR3 loop spans 12 amino acids.

Relative to its sample, this clone is medium-sized. The CDR3 end is not reached by the read, which stops 3 residues before it; the germline J gene fills it in. This chain links TRBV7-9 with TRBJ2-3, with D possibly TRBD1 on 6 matching bases. The V end lost 6 bases, the J end lost 5 bases, and 15 bases lay between the germline ends. Germline CDR1 reads SEHNR; CDR2 reads FQNEAQ (reference sequence). The CDR3 is 14 amino acids. The sequenced part of the CDR3 DNA is TGTGCCAGCAGTCCAACGTCAGGGGAAGATACG. Its protein product is CASSPTSGEDT. In full, the CDR3 reads CASSPTSGEDTQYF.

This clone is labeled medium-sized. The observed sequence ends 3 residues before the CDR3 terminus, with the missing tail filled in from the germline J gene. The rearrangement links TRBV29-1 to TRBJ2-3; TRBD2 matches 11 bases. CDR1 is SQVTM and CDR2 is ANQGSEA in the germline V gene. Trimming removed 0 bases from V and 2 bases from J; junction bases left unmatched: 7. CDR3 length: 17 amino acids. The CDR3 reads CSVEETSGKSNTDTQYF. The CDR3 bases that were read are TGCAGCGTTGAAGAGACTAGCGGGAAATCCAACACAGATACG.

Only a few counts were recorded for this clone. The DNA read from the CDR3 is TGTGCCAGCAGCCCCGGACAGGGGTTGAACACTGAA. This translates into CASSPGQGLNTE. The CDR3 reads in full as CASSPGQGLNTEAFF. J is TRBJ1-1 and V is TRBV11-2; 9 bases are shared with TRBD1. Coverage ceases 3 residues before the CDR3 finishes, and the germline J gene fills in the end. CDR1 is SGHAT, CDR2 FQNNGV, per germline. The V gene end was trimmed by 5 bases and the J gene end by 0 bases; junction bases not matched to a gene: 4. The CDR3 length is 15 residues.

This clone was detected ten times or more. The CDR3 end lies 3 residues beyond the end of the read and is filled in from the germline J gene. The chain has TRBV10-3 and TRBJ2-1; TRBD2 matches 8 bases. In germline, CDR1 is ENHRY, CDR2 SYGVKD. This CDR3 region has 15 residues. Unmatched junction bases numbered 8, after V lost 6 bases and J lost 4 bases. Incomplete CDR3 DNA: TGTGCCATCAGGGCAGCGGGAGTTTCTTACAATGAG. Translation: CAIRAAGVSYNE. In full, the CDR3 reads CAIRAAGVSYNEQFF.

In this sample, this clone turned up many times. The CDR3 end falls 3 residues outside the read, so it is completed with the germline J gene. The gene calls are TRBV19 and TRBJ1-6; no firm D call. Trimming left V 5 bases short and J 10 bases short, with 15 bases between. The germline CDR1 and CDR2 sequences are LNHDA and SQIVND (reference sequence). The CDR3 runs 14 residues. The DNA read from the CDR3 is TGTGCCAGTAGTTCCGATACTGGGCGCTCACCC. This translates into CASSSDTGRSP. The entire CDR3 protein is CASSSDTGRSPLHF. The variable domain in full, with the rest retrieved from reference TRBV19 and TRBJ1-6, is DGGITQSPKYLFRKEGQNVTLSCEQNLNHDAMYWYRQDPGQGLRLIYYSQIVNDFQKGDIAEGYSVSREKKESFPLTVTSAQKNPTAFYLCASSSDTGRSPLHFGNGTRLTVT.

By sample share, this clone is medium-sized (0.01 to 0.1%). The read stops 3 residues short of the end of the CDR3; the missing end is completed from the germline J gene. The gene calls are TRBV29-1 and TRBJ2-3; 10 bases line up with TRBD1. CDR1 SQVTM and CDR2 ANQGSEA come from the germline V gene. The junction had 5 bases not matched to a gene; V was cut back by 6 bases and J by 5 bases. CDR3 length: 13 amino acids. The covered CDR3 bases are TGCAGCGTCCGGACAGGGGGGGGAGATACG. Amino acid sequence: CSVRTGGGDT. In full, the CDR3 reads CSVRTGGGDTQYF.

This clone was found many times. The read falls 3 residues short of the CDR3 end, and the missing part is taken from the germline J gene. The rearrangement joins TRBV20-1 to TRBJ2-7; D is possibly TRBD1 (6 bases). V was trimmed by 5 bases and J by 0 bases, leaving 20 bases between them. Germline V gene sequence: CDR1 DFQATT, CDR2 SNEGSKA (reference sequence). The CDR3 is made up of 16 amino acids. Here the CDR3 reads CSAHRNAGVFSYEQYF. CDR3 DNA, as far as it was read: TGCAGTGCTCATAGGAATGCAGGGGTCTTCTCCTACGAG.

On this clone itself: The read falls 3 residues short of the CDR3 end, and the missing part is taken from the germline J gene. This chain links TRBV5-6 with TRBJ2-7; D is unclear. This CDR3 is built from 13 residues. From germline, CDR1 is SGHDT and CDR2 YYEEEE. V was shortened by 0 bases and J by 3 bases, with 7 bases between the two germline ends. The CDR3 bases that were read are TGTGCCAGCAGCTTGGACGGGTTCTACGAG. This encodes CASSLDGFYE. In full, the CDR3 is CASSLDGFYEQYF.

This clone was counted a few times. The CDR3 end lies 3 residues beyond the end of the read and is filled in from the germline J gene. The gene calls are TRBV5-1 and TRBJ2-7, with a tentative D call TRBD1 (6 bases). The CDR3 covers 15 residues. Germline CDR1 is SGHRS and CDR2 is YFSETQ. V lost 0 bases to trimming and J lost 2 bases, with 12 bases between them. The CDR3 protein is CASSLDSGAPYEQYF. The DNA read from the CDR3 is TGCGCCAGCAGCTTGGACTCAGGGGCCCCCTACGAG. The variable domain in full, with the rest retrieved from reference TRBV5-1 and TRBJ2-7, is KAGVTQTPRYLIKTRGQQVTLSCSPISGHRSVSWYQQTPGQGLQFLFEYFSETQRNKGNFPGRFSGRQFSNSRSEMNVSTLELGDSALYLCASSLDSGAPYEQYFGPGTRLTVT.

The sequenced part of the CDR3 DNA is TGCAGTGCTGGGACGGGACTACGTGCGGAGACC. Protein: CSAGTGLRAET. The whole CDR3 region reads CSAGTGLRAETQYF. J is TRBJ2-5 and V is TRBV20-1, with TRBD2 matching 7 bases. The missing CDR3 end, 3 residues past where the read stops, is filled in from the germline J gene. The germline gives CDR1 DFQATT, CDR2 SNEGSKA (reference sequence). V shed 5 bases, J shed 5 bases, and the junction held 11 bases outside the gene matches. The CDR3 is 14 amino acids.

To note about this clone: The CDR3 end lies 3 residues beyond the end of the read and is filled in from the germline J gene. This chain uses TRBV7-9 with TRBJ1-2; D unclear. Trimming left V 10 bases short and J 5 bases short, with 11 bases between. Germline CDR1 reads SEHNR; CDR2 reads FQNEAQ (reference sequence). This CDR3 comprises 11 residues. The CDR3 reads CATERGYGYTF. Partial CDR3 DNA: TGTGCCACAGAACGGGGATATGGC.

Ten or more counts support this clone. The read ends 3 residues early relative to the CDR3; the germline J gene fills the gap. The chain joins TRBV19 to TRBJ1-5, with 9 bases aligning to TRBD1. Trimming at V came to 4 bases and at J to 2 bases, leaving 6 bases not matched to a gene. The length of the CDR3 is 16 residues. The V gene's germline CDR1 is LNHDA and CDR2 SQIVND (reference sequence). The part of the CDR3 DNA that was read is TGTGCCAGTAGTACGACAGGGGGGACGCGCAATCAGCCC. Translation: CASSTTGGTRNQP. The full-length CDR3 reads as CASSTTGGTRNQPQHF.

This clone was counted many times. From the germline J gene comes the end of the CDR3, since the read stops 3 residues before it. The rearrangement links TRBV7-9 to TRBJ2-7, with a weak D call TRBD1 (5 bases). The CDR3 extends over 15 amino acids. Germline V gives CDR1 SEHNR, CDR2 FQNEAQ (reference sequence). V was shortened by 4 bases and J by 0 bases, with 13 bases between the two germline ends. The part of the CDR3 DNA that was read is TGTGCCAGCAGCTCACCGCAGGGTTTCTCCTACGAG. It translates to CASSSPQGFSYE. The CDR3, in full, reads CASSSPQGFSYEQYF.